The T cell receptor (beta chain) under discussion was sequenced for a study of radiation and T cells in renal cell carcinoma. Time point denoted: blood 4 weeks post-SBRT, at nephrectomy. Treatment: 15 Gy SBRT to primary tumor, nephrectomy 4 weeks later. Study outcomes and limitations: In blood, top tumor clones expanded by 2 weeks, shrinking by 4. Without pretreatment biopsies, baseline tumor clonotype presence was undetermined.

The CDR3 extends over 15 amino acids. CDR1 PRHDT and CDR2 FYEKMQ come from the germline V gene (reference sequence). Trimming at V came to 4 bases and at J to 3 bases, leaving 4 bases not matched to a gene. Comments on this clone: Its matching antigen is unknown.

The repertoire was sequenced with immunoSEQ multiplex PCR; TCRdb's copy has only in-frame clones and lacks some. The table includes roughly 45,000 clones, about 82% detected once. Sample: blood, taken from a patient whose treatment included radiotherapy and nephrectomy. The sequence came from an older woman with renal cell carcinoma. The rearrangement links TRBV13 to TRBJ2-3, with 10 nucleotides matching TRBD1. In nucleotides, the CDR3 is TGTGCCAGCAGCTCCCGGGACAGGGGTACAGATACGCAGTATTTT. Its translation: CASSSRDRGTDTQYF.